This entry describes one T cell receptor (beta chain). This entry belongs to a study of blood T cell repertoires in COVID-19. On the study more broadly: Acute-phase and convalescent COVID-19 samples originated in the United States, Italy and Spain. Sample material is recorded as cDNA or gDNA derived from T cells, B-cell-depleted T cells, or PBMCs.

Patients from Seattle were sampled longitudinally, starting during active infection. Original data processing: How many nucleated cells were present was estimated from reference gene primer amplification. Clones were sequenced by immunoSEQ multiplex PCR, and TCRdb holds only the in-frame ones, with some missing. Clonal size and the V and J genes are those of that table, whereas D and trimming came from the DNA. The table lists roughly 320,000 clones, just under 90% of them singletons. Sequenced sample: peripheral blood. The clonotype comes from a woman aged 30 to 39 with COVID-19, enrolled during active disease.

CDR3 region: CAWMGFRGNEQFF. The CDR3 nucleotides are TGTGCCTGGATGGGCTTCAGGGGTAATGAGCAGTTCTTC. The gene calls are TRBV30 and TRBJ2-1, with a weak D call TRBD1 (6 bases). This CDR3 has 13 amino acids. CDR1 is GTSNPN, CDR2 SVGIG, per germline (reference sequence). V was shortened by 4 bases and J by 7 bases, with 14 bases between the two germline ends.